The 4 T cell receptor beta chains reported below all come from one sample, sequenced in a study of blood T cell repertoires in COVID-19. Profiling relied on immunoSEQ multiplex PCR, and the TCRdb table lists in-frame clones only, not all of them. This table has over 200,000 clones, 65% to 85% appearing once. Material: peripheral blood. The receptor source for this set is a woman in her forties or fifties with acute or convalescent COVID-19.

The chain links TRBV29-1 to TRBJ2-7; TRBD2 matches 8 bases. The CDR3 is made up of 14 amino acids. Germline V gene data show CDR1 as SQVTM and CDR2 as ANQGSEA. V dropped 4 bases and J dropped 3; count of bases not matched to a gene: 8. CDR3 DNA: TGCAGCGTTGCGGCGGGAGGCTCCCGCTACGAGCAGTACTTC. Encoded protein: CSVAAGGSRYEQYF.

This clone was found once. V and J are TRBV5-4 and TRBJ2-1; tentative D call: TRBD2 (5 bases). The CDR3 contains 15 residues. V lost 3 bases and J 6 bases, leaving 16 bases between the germline ends. The V gene's germline CDR1 is SGHNT and CDR2 YYREEE (reference sequence). The CDR3 region is CASSSLTRDPNEQFF. CDR3 sequence (DNA): TGTGCCAGCAGCTCTCTAACTAGGGATCCCAATGAGCAGTTCTTC.

The rearrangement links TRBV2 to TRBJ1-1, with D hard to call. Trimming removed 10 bases at V and 0 bases at J, with 12 bases between. CDR3 length equals 13 residues. Germline values: CDR1 SNHLY, CDR2 FYNNEI. Here the CDR3 reads CATAGTMNTEAFF. For the CDR3, the DNA is TGTGCCACCGCAGGAACCATGAACACTGAAGCTTTCTTT.

The chain links TRBV7-9 to TRBJ2-7; 9 bases align to TRBD2. This CDR3 contains 15 residues. V shed 6 bases, J shed 4 bases, and the junction held 10 bases outside the gene matches. CDR1 is SEHNR and CDR2 is FQNEAQ in the germline V gene (reference sequence). The CDR3 bases are TGTGCCAGCAGGGCAGGGGCGGGAGGGGCTTACGAGCAGTACTTC. Translation: CASRAGAGGAYEQYF.